The clone carrying this T cell receptor (beta chain) was found a few times. These data belong to a study of blood T cell repertoires in COVID-19. There are 13 residues in the CDR3. CDR1 and CDR2 (germline): MGHRA, YSYEKL. The V and J ends lost 5 bases and 4 bases respectively, with 11 bases between them. Individuals drawn from approximately 26 US areas were roughly 18 to 95 years old. The recovered donors of Cohort 3 showed two negative PCRs, clearance, or symptom resolution. As originally analysed: Estimation of nucleated cell counts was performed using reference gene primer amplification. The data were produced by immunoSEQ multiplex PCR, yet TCRdb's version contains in-frame clones alone and is incomplete. Clonal size and the V and J genes are those of that table, whereas D and trimming came from the DNA. The sample holds 150,000 to 200,000 clones, 70% to 85% seen once.

What was sequenced was PBMCs or T cells enriched from blood (not recorded which). The chain has TRBV4-1 and TRBJ1-2; D perhaps matches TRBD1 (5 bases). The clonotype originates from a man aged 50 to 60 who had recovered from COVID-19. The CDR3 loop is CASSSQGGYGYTF. In DNA form, the CDR3 reads TGCGCCAGCAGCTCCCAGGGAGGCTATGGCTACACCTTC.